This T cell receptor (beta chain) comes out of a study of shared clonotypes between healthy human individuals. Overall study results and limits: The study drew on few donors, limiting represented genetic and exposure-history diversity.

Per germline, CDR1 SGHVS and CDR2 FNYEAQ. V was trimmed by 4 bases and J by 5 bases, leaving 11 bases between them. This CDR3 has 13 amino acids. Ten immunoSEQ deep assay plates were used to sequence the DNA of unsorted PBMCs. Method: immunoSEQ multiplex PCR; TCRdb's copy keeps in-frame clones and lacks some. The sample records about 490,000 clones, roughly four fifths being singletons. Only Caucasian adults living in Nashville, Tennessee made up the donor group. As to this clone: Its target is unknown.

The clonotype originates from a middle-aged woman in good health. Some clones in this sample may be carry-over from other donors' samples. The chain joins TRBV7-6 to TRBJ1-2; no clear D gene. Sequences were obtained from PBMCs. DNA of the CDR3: TGTGCCAGCAGCTCTACGGGAGGGTATGGCTACACCTTC. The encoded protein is CASSSTGGYGYTF.